This TCR beta chain stems from a study of blood T cell repertoires in COVID-19. Study-level information: Material from acute and convalescent COVID-19 was sourced from the United States, Italy and Spain. T cells, B-cell-depleted T cells, or PBMCs provided the cDNA or gDNA that served as material.

The CDR3 runs to 15 residues. The germline V gene encodes CDR1 SNHLY and CDR2 FYNNEI. Trimming removed 6 bases from V and 6 bases from J; junction bases left unmatched: 10. In the original analysis: Reference gene primer amplification in the assay estimated nucleated cell counts. Generated by immunoSEQ multiplex PCR, the TCRdb table keeps only in-frame clones and is missing some. V and J calls and clone size are copied from that table; D and trimming were computed from the DNA. The sample lists about 120,000 clones, over 80% occurring once. This TCR was recovered from a man in his thirties or forties with acute or convalescent COVID-19. This sequence joins TRBV2 and TRBJ2-3; 9 nucleotides agree with TRBD2. Specimen: peripheral blood. The CDR3 nucleotides read TGTGCCAGCAGCGAGGGCCTAGCGGGGTCTGATACGCAGTATTTT. It yields the protein CASSEGLAGSDTQYF.